Below, 13 T cell receptor beta chains from the same sample are listed, as sequenced in a study of blood T cell repertoires in COVID-19. Sequencing was performed with immunoSEQ multiplex PCR; in TCRdb, only in-frame clones are kept and a portion is missing. The sample includes about 260,000 clones, about 87% of them seen just once. The material sequenced was peripheral blood. These receptor sequences come from a woman in her forties who had recovered from COVID-19.

This chain joins TRBV19 and TRBJ1-2; 7 bases fit TRBD1. Germline V lookup: CDR1 LNHDA, CDR2 SQIVND (reference sequence). The CDR3 is 14 residues long. Losses at the gene ends were 3 bases for V and 9 bases for J; bases not matched to a gene: 10. The DNA for the CDR3 is TGTGCCAGTAGTATGGCGGCAGGGGGGCGGCGCTACACCTTC. Protein: CASSMAAGGRRYTF.

This clone has a count of ten or more. The genes are TRBV5-1 and TRBJ2-5; the match to TRBD2 covers 8 bases. This CDR3 region has 14 residues. Germline V gene sequence: CDR1 SGHRS, CDR2 YFSETQ. The junction had 6 bases not matched to a gene; V was cut back by 7 bases and J by 1 base. CDR3 DNA sequence: TGCGCCAGCGGCAATAGCGGGGTCCAAGAGACCCAGTACTTC. Protein: CASGNSGVQETQYF. The entire variable domain, with the rest obtained from reference TRBV5-1 and TRBJ2-5, is as follows: KAGVTQTPRYLIKTRGQQVTLSCSPISGHRSVSWYQQTPGQGLQFLFEYFSETQRNKGNFPGRFSGRQFSNSRSEMNVSTLELGDSALYLCASGNSGVQETQYFGPGTRLLVL.

The rearrangement joins TRBV2 to TRBJ2-1; possible D gene TRBD2, 6 bases. Germline values: CDR1 SNHLY, CDR2 FYNNEI. The length of the CDR3 is 14 residues. The V and J ends lost 4 bases and 9 bases respectively, with 16 bases between them. The CDR3 is CASSGRTWRGEQFF. Written as DNA, the CDR3 is TGTGCCAGCAGTGGACGGACCTGGAGGGGTGAGCAGTTCTTC.

The chain joins TRBV27 to TRBJ1-5, with D uncertain. CDR3 length: 16 residues. CDR1 is MNHEY, CDR2 SMNVEV, per germline (reference sequence). V lost 6 bases, J lost 1 base, and 16 bases lay in between. CDR3 DNA: TGTGCCAGCAGGCGAGGAGGCCTGCTAAGCAATCAGCCCCAGCATTTT. Residues: CASRRGGLLSNQPQHF.

The V and J genes are TRBV19 and TRBJ1-6; 8 bases line up with TRBD1. The junction had 3 bases not matched to a gene; V was cut back by 4 bases and J by 1 base. CDR1 LNHDA and CDR2 SQIVND come from the germline V gene (reference sequence). This CDR3 has 16 amino acids. The CDR3: CASSTGQESYNSPLHF. CDR3 nucleotide sequence: TGTGCCAGTAGTACGGGACAGGAGTCCTATAATTCACCCCTCCACTTT. The full variable domain, rest sourced from reference TRBV19 and TRBJ1-6, is DGGITQSPKYLFRKEGQNVTLSCEQNLNHDAMYWYRQDPGQGLRLIYYSQIVNDFQKGDIAEGYSVSREKKESFPLTVTSAQKNPTAFYLCASSTGQESYNSPLHFGNGTRLTVT.

This clone appeared a single time. The chain joins TRBV7-2 to TRBJ1-2; D ambiguous. Trimming pared 1 base from V and 14 bases from J, leaving 14 bases between. Per the germline V gene, CDR1 is SGHTA and CDR2 is FQGNSA. The CDR3 extends over 12 amino acids. The CDR3 protein is CASSLEGGLRTF. In DNA, the CDR3 is TGTGCCAGCAGCTTAGAGGGCGGGCTGAGGACCTTC.

The rearrangement joins TRBV3-1 (or the pseudogene TRBV3-2) to TRBJ2-7; 7 nucleotides align to TRBD2. CDR1 is LGHDT and CDR2 is YNNKEL in the germline V gene (reference sequence). This CDR3 has 17 amino acids. The V and J ends lost 4 bases and 3 bases, in that order; junction bases with no gene match: 15. CDR3 in DNA: TGTGCCAGCAGCCGAGCGGCGGGGGAAATCCCCTACTACGAGCAGTACTTC. The encoded protein is CASSRAAGEIPYYEQYF.

V usage is TRBV7-3 and J usage is TRBJ2-1, with D hard to call. V was clipped by 2 bases and J by 8 bases, with 16 bases between them. Germline-derived CDR1 and CDR2 are SGHTA and FQGTGA. The CDR3 extends over 15 amino acids. Here the CDR3 DNA reads TGTGCCAGCAGCTTATCCCCGCACGCGTCCGATGAGCAGTTCTTC. Translating gives CASSLSPHASDEQFF.

The rearrangement uses TRBV5-1 and TRBJ1-6; maybe TRBD1 (5 bases). Trimming stripped 0 bases from V and 5 bases from J, with 18 bases between. The CDR3 totals 18 residues. Germline-derived CDR1 and CDR2 are SGHRS and YFSETQ. DNA of the CDR3: TGCGCCAGCAGCTTGGCCCTGGCAGGGAAAAGGAATAATTCACCCCTCCACTTT. This codes for CASSLALAGKRNNSPLHF. The full variable domain, rest sourced from reference TRBV5-1 and TRBJ1-6, is KAGVTQTPRYLIKTRGQQVTLSCSPISGHRSVSWYQQTPGQGLQFLFEYFSETQRNKGNFPGRFSGRQFSNSRSEMNVSTLELGDSALYLCASSLALAGKRNNSPLHFGNGTRLTVT.

The V and J genes are TRBV7-2 and TRBJ2-7; D perhaps matches TRBD2 (5 bases). The V and J ends lost 3 bases and 1 base respectively, with 7 bases between them. The germline CDR1 and CDR2 sequences are SGHTA and FQGNSA. This CDR3 has 13 amino acids. The CDR3 nucleotides read TGTGCCAGCAGCTTCCCGGGGTCCTACGAGCAGTACTTC. Its translation is CASSFPGSYEQYF.

The CDR3 sequence: CATSRDLANYEQYF. As DNA, the CDR3 is TGTGCCACCAGCAGAGACCTAGCGAACTACGAGCAGTACTTC. The chain links TRBV15 to TRBJ2-7, with D possibly matching TRBD2 (6 bases). The CDR3 loop spans 14 amino acids. V was clipped by 0 bases and J by 3 bases, with 9 bases between them. Germline CDR1 and CDR2: LNHNV and YYDKDF (reference sequence).

The CDR3 coding sequence is TGCGCCAGCAGCTTGGTGGGGACAGGGCAGAGCTCCTACGAGCAGTACTTC. Its translation: CASSLVGTGQSSYEQYF. This chain links TRBV5-1 with TRBJ2-7; 9 bases match TRBD1. Germline V lookup: CDR1 SGHRS, CDR2 YFSETQ. V shed 0 bases, J shed 0 bases, and the junction held 7 bases outside the gene matches. CDR3 length: 17 amino acids.

This sequence joins TRBV7-9 and TRBJ2-1; TRBD1 might be the D (6 bases). The CDR3 covers 15 residues. CDR1 is SEHNR and CDR2 is FQNEAQ in the germline V gene (reference sequence). The V gene lost 2 bases and the J gene lost 6 bases, with 14 bases spanning the gap. This chain's CDR3 is CASSLQSSGANEQFF. CDR3 coding DNA: TGTGCCAGCAGCTTACAATCCTCAGGGGCCAATGAGCAGTTCTTC.